Given below is one TCR beta chain in context. This entry belongs to a study of OX40 agonist ivuxolimab in advanced cancers. Study in general: The drug used for patients, ivuxolimab, was an agonistic anti-OX40 (CD134) antibody. Every patient in dose escalation had hepatocellular carcinoma, melanoma, renal cell or head and neck cancer. At around 81% male, the cohort had a mean age of 60 years, ranging from roughly 20 to 85.

TCRdb's copy holds only in-frame clones and misses some; the assay was immunoSEQ multiplex PCR. This table has approximately 67,000 clones, roughly nine tenths appearing once. Samples were taken at baseline and on day 1 of cycles 4 and 7. The CDR3 has 16 amino acids. Trimming pared 6 bases from V and 4 bases from J, leaving 18 bases between. Germline CDR1 and CDR2: SNHLY and FYNNEI. The material was CD4+ or CD8+ T cells sorted from blood, obtained in a trial of the OX40 agonist ivuxolimab. The chain carries TRBV2 and TRBJ2-2; D is perhaps TRBD1 (6 bases). This TCR derives from an adult with an advanced solid tumor such as melanoma, head and neck, liver or kidney cancer. CDR3 loop: CASSDDAGAGTGELFF. DNA for the CDR3: TGTGCCAGCAGCGACGACGCAGGGGCGGGCACCGGGGAGCTGTTTTTT.